This T cell receptor beta chain was identified during a study of T-cell reconstitution after alpha-beta-depleted transplantation in children. A few counts support this clonotype. Per the germline V gene, CDR1 is SQVTM and CDR2 is ANQGSEA. This CDR3 has 11 residues. The V and J ends lost 1 base and 10 bases, in that order; junction bases with no gene match: 4. Preparation of the TCRbeta library used unique molecular identifiers. TCRdb re-derived calls from the PCR reads in MiXCR, one entry per CDR3 protein. The sample lists about 400,000 distinct CDR3 sequences, just over 20% occurring once. The chain has TRBV29-1 and TRBJ2-7; 7 bases line up with TRBD2. This TCR came from a human donor who donated a stem cell graft to a child with acute myeloid leukemia. This material consisted of PBMCs from the stem cell graft donor, taken from the stem cell graft. The CDR3 region has the DNA TGCAGCGTTGAAGCGGGGGGTAGACAGTACTTC. As protein: CSVEAGGRQYF.